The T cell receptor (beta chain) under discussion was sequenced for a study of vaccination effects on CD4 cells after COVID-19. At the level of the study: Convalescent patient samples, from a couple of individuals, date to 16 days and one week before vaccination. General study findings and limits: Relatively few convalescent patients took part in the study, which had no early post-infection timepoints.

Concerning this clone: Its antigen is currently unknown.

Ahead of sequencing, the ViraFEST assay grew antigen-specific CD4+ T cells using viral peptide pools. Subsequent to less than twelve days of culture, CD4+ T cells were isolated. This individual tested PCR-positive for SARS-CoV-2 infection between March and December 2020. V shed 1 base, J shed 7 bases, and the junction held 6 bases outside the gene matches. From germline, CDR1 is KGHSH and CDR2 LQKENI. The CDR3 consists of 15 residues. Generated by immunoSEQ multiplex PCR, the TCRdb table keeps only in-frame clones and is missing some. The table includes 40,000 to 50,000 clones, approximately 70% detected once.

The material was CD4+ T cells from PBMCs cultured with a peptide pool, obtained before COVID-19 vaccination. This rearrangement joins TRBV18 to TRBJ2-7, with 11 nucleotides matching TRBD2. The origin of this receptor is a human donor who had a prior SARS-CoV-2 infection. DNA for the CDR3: TGTGCCAGCTCACCACTCTTGACTAGCGGGGAAGAGCAGTACTTC. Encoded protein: CASSPLLTSGEEQYF.